This T cell receptor (beta chain) was recovered during a study of neoadjuvant anti-PD-1 for oral cavity cancer. On the study more broadly: Patients mostly received three to four biweekly nivolumab doses at 3 mg/kg before surgery. Study-level results: Higher pretreatment Treg/Th17 ratios tracked higher pretreatment blood clonality.

Comment on this clone: Its target is unknown.

Sample time point: after neoadjuvant nivolumab, at surgical resection. Profiling relied on immunoSEQ multiplex PCR, and the TCRdb table lists in-frame clones only, not all of them. Seen here are about 37,000 clones, around 40% observed once, and the top ten hold approximately 15%. Trimming removed 4 bases at V and 3 bases at J, with 7 bases between. Germline loops: CDR1 SNHLY, CDR2 FYNNEI. CDR3 size: 14 residues. The sequences come from tumor tissue, collected after nivolumab (anti-PD-1) treatment. The source is a person between 40 and 79 years old with oral cavity squamous cell carcinoma. This chain uses TRBV2 with TRBJ1-6; D call uncertain. CDR3 loop: CASSGTNYNSPLHF. Here the CDR3 DNA reads TGTGCCAGCAGTGGAACAAACTATAATTCACCCCTCCACTTT. Full variable domain (missing parts from reference TRBV2 and TRBJ1-6): EPEVTQTPSHQVTQMGQEVILRCVPISNHLYFYWYRQILGQKVEFLVSFYNNEISEKSEIFDDQFSVERPDGSNFTLKIRSTKLEDSAMYFCASSGTNYNSPLHFGNGTRLTVT.